The sequence of this T cell receptor (beta chain) was determined in a study of blood T cell repertoires in COVID-19. Turning to the study itself: Whether acute or convalescent, the COVID-19 samples came from the United States, Italy and Spain. From T cells, B-cell-depleted T cells, or PBMCs came the material, which was cDNA or gDNA.

The V gene lost 5 bases and the J gene lost 0 bases, with 7 bases spanning the gap. The germline V gene has CDR1 MNHEY and CDR2 SVGEGT. This CDR3 contains 13 residues. Method: immunoSEQ multiplex PCR; TCRdb's copy keeps in-frame clones and lacks some. The table has under 250,000 clones, 84% seen once. Sequencing was carried out using peripheral blood. The source is a woman in her sixties who had recovered from COVID-19. This sequence joins TRBV6-2 or TRBV6-3 and TRBJ1-2; D unresolved. The CDR3 sequence is CASSKTTNYGYTF. CDR3 bases: TGTGCCAGCAGTAAGACAACTAACTATGGCTACACCTTC.